Given below is one T cell receptor (beta chain) in context. These data come from a study of CD8 T cells in Susac syndrome. With random hexamers, roughly 0.45 to 1 ug RNA was reverse transcribed. The amplification used immunoSEQ multiplex PCR on TCR beta CDR3; it spanned 54 Vbeta and 13 Jbeta. TCRdb passed the immunoSEQ multiplex PCR reads through MiXCR, listing each CDR3 protein once. The repertoire includes some 260,000 distinct CDR3 sequences, 93% of them detected once, and around 0.072% sits in the top ten. The sample was CD4+ T cells from PBMCs. This receptor was taken from a human donor with multiple sclerosis.

The CDR3 coding sequence is TGTGCCTGGAGTGTAGGAGGGCAGGCGAGCTCTGGAAACACCATATATTTT. Protein sequence: CAWSVGGQASSGNTIYF. The chain employs TRBV30 and TRBJ1-3; D ambiguous. Germline CDR1 reads GTSNPN; CDR2 reads SVGIG (reference sequence). The CDR3 is 17 residues long. Trimming took off 0 bases at V and 0 bases at J, with 15 bases between the two ends.